The following is a TCR beta chain sequence with its context. Its specificity is unknown. Sample-barcoded 5' priming and a J-beta primer mix drove a second PCR of about 6 to 12 cycles. TCRdb re-analysed the 5' RACE reads in MiXCR, keeping a single row per CDR3 protein. The table records about 1.8 million distinct CDR3 sequences, roughly 52% of them present only once. Donation came from healthy Caucasian individuals in Russia who were aged about 6 to 95. Each individual donor underwent a draw of approximately 9.8 milliliters of peripheral blood. The data are from a study of blood T cells in healthy people across ages. This CDR3 region has 15 residues. The J segment lost 8 bases and the V segment lost 0 bases, leaving 12 bases of the junction unmatched. In germline, CDR1 is DFQATT, CDR2 SNEGSKA (reference sequence). Findings of the study overall: From one million sequenced T cells, diversity estimates were lower bounds.

This clonotype originated in a woman aged 40 to 49 in good health. The sample taken for sequencing was blood. The J gene is TRBJ1-2, the V gene TRBV20-1; 7 bases align to TRBD1. The DNA of the CDR3 is TGCAGTGCTAGAGATCCTGAGAGACAGGGCGACGGCTACACCTTC. Encoded protein: CSARDPERQGDGYTF.